The source of this TCR beta chain is a study of blood T cell repertoires in COVID-19. Profiling relied on immunoSEQ multiplex PCR, and the TCRdb table lists in-frame clones only, not all of them. The sample records about 110,000 clones, less than 75% being singletons. The CDR3 length is 16 residues. Germline V gene data show CDR1 as SGDLS and CDR2 as YYNGEE. Trimming removed 7 bases at V and 2 bases at J, with 21 bases between. The chain joins TRBV9 to TRBJ1-2; the D gene is possibly TRBD1 (5 bases). This receptor was taken from a woman aged 55 to 70 with acute or convalescent COVID-19. The source material was peripheral blood. CDR3 region: CASHRQRRAGNYGYTF. As DNA, the CDR3 is TGTGCCAGCCACAGACAGCGTAGAGCAGGGAACTATGGCTACACCTTC.